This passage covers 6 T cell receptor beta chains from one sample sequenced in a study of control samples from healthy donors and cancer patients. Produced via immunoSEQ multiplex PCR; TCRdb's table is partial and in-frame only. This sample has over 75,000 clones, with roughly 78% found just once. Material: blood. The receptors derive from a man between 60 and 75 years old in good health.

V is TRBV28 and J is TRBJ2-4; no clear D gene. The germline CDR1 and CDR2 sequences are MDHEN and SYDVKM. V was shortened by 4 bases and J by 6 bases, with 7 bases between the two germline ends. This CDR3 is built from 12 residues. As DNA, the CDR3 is TGTGCCAGCAGTTATCTTAGAAACATTCAGTACTTC. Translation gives CASSYLRNIQYF.

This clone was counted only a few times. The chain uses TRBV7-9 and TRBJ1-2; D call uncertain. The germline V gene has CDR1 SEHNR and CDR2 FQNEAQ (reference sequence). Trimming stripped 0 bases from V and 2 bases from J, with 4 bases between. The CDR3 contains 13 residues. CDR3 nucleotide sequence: TGTGCCAGCAGCTTAGCGGAGAACTATGGCTACACCTTC. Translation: CASSLAENYGYTF. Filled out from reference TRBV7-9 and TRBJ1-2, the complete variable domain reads DTGVSQNPRHKITKRGQNVTFRCDPISEHNRLYWYRQTLGQGPEFLTYFQNEAQLEKSRLLSDRFSAERPKGSFSTLEIQRTEQGDSAMYLCASSLAENYGYTFGSGTRLTVV.

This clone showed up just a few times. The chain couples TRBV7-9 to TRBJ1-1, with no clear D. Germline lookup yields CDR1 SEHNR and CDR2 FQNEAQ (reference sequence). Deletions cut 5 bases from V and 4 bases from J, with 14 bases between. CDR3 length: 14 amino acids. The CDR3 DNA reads TGTGCCAGCAGCCCTAGGGAGTTCGGCACTGAAGCTTTCTTT. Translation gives CASSPREFGTEAFF.

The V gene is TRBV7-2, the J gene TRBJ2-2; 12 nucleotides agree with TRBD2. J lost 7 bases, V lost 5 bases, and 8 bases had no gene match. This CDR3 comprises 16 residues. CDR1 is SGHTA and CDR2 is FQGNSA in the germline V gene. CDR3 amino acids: CASSLTLAGGVGELFF. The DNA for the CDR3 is TGTGCCAGCAGCCTTACACTAGCGGGAGGCGTCGGGGAGCTGTTTTTT.

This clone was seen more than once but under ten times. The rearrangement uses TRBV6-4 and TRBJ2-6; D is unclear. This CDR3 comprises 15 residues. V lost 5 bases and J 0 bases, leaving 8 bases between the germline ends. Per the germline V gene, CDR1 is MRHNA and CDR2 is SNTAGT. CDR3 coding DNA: TGTGCCAGCAGTCCCGACACCTCTGGGGCCAACGTCCTGACTTTC. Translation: CASSPDTSGANVLTF.

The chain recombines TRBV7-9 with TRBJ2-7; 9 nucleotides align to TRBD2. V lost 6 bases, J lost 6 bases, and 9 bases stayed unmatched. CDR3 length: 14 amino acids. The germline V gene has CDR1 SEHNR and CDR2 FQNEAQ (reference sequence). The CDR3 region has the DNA TGTGCCAGCAGTCCGGGACTAGCAGCCTTCGAGCAGTACTTC. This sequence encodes CASSPGLAAFEQYF.